This is a list of T cell receptor beta chains from one sample in a study of T cells expressing NK-cell markers. TCRdb reprocessed the 5' RACE reads, keeping one entry per CDR3 protein, no DNA. The sample's table shows around 380,000 distinct CDR3 sequences. Sequencing was performed on blood T cells: a sorted CD56 or NKG2C T cell subset, CD4+ or CD8+ T cells, or bulk PBMC T cells (not recorded which). Receptors were obtained from a woman aged 50 to 60 in good health. CDR3s include the opening cysteine and the closing phenylalanine or tryptophan. Fields, in order: J gene, V gene, CDR3 protein.

j_call: TRBJ2-5; v_call: TRBV20-1; cdr3_aa: CSAREIQGGETQYF
j_call: TRBJ2-5; v_call: TRBV12-3/TRBV12-4; cdr3_aa: CASSLAGVSETQYF
j_call: TRBJ2-3; v_call: TRBV9; cdr3_aa: CASSAGDRGLPGTDTQYF
j_call: TRBJ2-7; v_call: TRBV12-5; cdr3_aa: CASGGGLAGGEQYF
j_call: TRBJ2-1; v_call: TRBV25-1; cdr3_aa: CASIGVTEQFF
j_call: TRBJ2-1; v_call: TRBV13; cdr3_aa: CASRSPSSYNEQFF
j_call: TRBJ2-3; v_call: TRBV12-3/TRBV12-4; cdr3_aa: CASTAVPGDTQYF
j_call: TRBJ2-7; v_call: TRBV5-1; cdr3_aa: CASSLAPGGSIYEQYF
j_call: TRBJ1-1; v_call: TRBV29-1; cdr3_aa: CSVRGTGVISEAFF
j_call: TRBJ1-6; v_call: TRBV20-1; cdr3_aa: CSVGPKGGNNSPLHF
j_call: TRBJ2-1; v_call: TRBV6-5; cdr3_aa: CASSSFTGTLNYNEQFF
j_call: TRBJ2-3; v_call: TRBV11-2; cdr3_aa: CASSLGQGTQYF
j_call: TRBJ2-1; v_call: TRBV3-1; cdr3_aa: CASRESGIAYNEQFF
j_call: TRBJ2-7; v_call: TRBV20-1; cdr3_aa: CSARDGQGLREQYF
j_call: TRBJ2-7; v_call: TRBV5-1; cdr3_aa: CASSLAAGQNYEQYF
j_call: TRBJ2-1; v_call: TRBV20-1; cdr3_aa: CSARDATGGLTYNEQFF
j_call: TRBJ2-5; v_call: TRBV7-9; cdr3_aa: CASSLGDGPQETQYF
j_call: TRBJ2-2; v_call: TRBV7-2; cdr3_aa: CASSSISGRPGELFF
j_call: TRBJ2-6; v_call: TRBV12-3/TRBV12-4; cdr3_aa: CASSLRAAGVGANVLTF
j_call: TRBJ2-2; v_call: TRBV5-5; cdr3_aa: CASSLRLDVEELFF
j_call: TRBJ2-1; v_call: TRBV12-3/TRBV12-4; cdr3_aa: CASILAGAPEQFF
j_call: TRBJ2-3; v_call: TRBV5-1; cdr3_aa: CASSLDRADGTDTQYF
j_call: TRBJ2-2; v_call: TRBV11-3; cdr3_aa: CASSPTRNAGELFF
j_call: TRBJ2-4; v_call: TRBV20-1; cdr3_aa: CSASLRGRAKNIQYF
j_call: TRBJ2-3; v_call: TRBV28; cdr3_aa: CASRSGPDTQYF
j_call: TRBJ2-3; v_call: TRBV6-6; cdr3_aa: CATQRVPDTQYF
j_call: TRBJ1-5; v_call: TRBV12-3/TRBV12-4; cdr3_aa: CASSFALSPRASNQPQHF
j_call: TRBJ2-1; v_call: TRBV12-3/TRBV12-4; cdr3_aa: CASSPVWGGGDEQFF
j_call: TRBJ2-7; v_call: TRBV11-3; cdr3_aa: CASSFDRVGYEQYF
j_call: TRBJ2-3; v_call: TRBV30; cdr3_aa: CAWREGSADTQYF
j_call: TRBJ1-3; v_call: TRBV18; cdr3_aa: CASSLEISGNTIYF